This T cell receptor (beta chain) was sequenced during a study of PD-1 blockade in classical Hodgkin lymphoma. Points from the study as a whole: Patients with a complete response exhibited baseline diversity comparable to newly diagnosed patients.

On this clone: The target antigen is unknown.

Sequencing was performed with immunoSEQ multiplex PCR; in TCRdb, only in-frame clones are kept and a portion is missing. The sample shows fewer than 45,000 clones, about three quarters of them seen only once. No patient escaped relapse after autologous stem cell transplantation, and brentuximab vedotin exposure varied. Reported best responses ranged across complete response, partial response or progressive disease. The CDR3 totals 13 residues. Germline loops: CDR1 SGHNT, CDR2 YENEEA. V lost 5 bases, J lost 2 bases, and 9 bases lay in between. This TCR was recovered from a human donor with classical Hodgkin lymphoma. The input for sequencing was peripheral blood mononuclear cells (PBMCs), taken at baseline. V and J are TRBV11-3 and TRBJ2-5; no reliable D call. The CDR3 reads CASSPPRQETQYF. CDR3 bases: TGTGCCAGCAGCCCTCCTAGGCAAGAGACCCAGTACTTC.